Listed below are T cell receptor beta chains from one sample, sequenced in a study of response to subunit inactivated influenza vaccine. In TCRdb, the RT-PCR reads were re-called with MiXCR into one record per CDR3 protein. The sample records hundreds of thousands of distinct CDR3 sequences, about 18% being singletons. The material sequenced was PBMCs from blood, taken more than 4 days after vaccination. These receptors all come from a man aged 50-59 years who received an inactivated influenza vaccine. Both conserved end residues are part of each CDR3. The D gene is left open where the match is weak. Size tells how often a clone was seen (once, few, many) or the class of an expanded clone, and some rows leave it out.

v_gene	d_gene	abundance	j_gene	CDR3nt	CDR3aa
TRBV18	TRBD2	few	TRBJ2-1	TGTGCCAGCTCCACCTCCGATAGTAGCGGGCTCTGGGAGCAGTTCTTC	CASSTSDSSGLWEQFF
TRBV2	.	.	TRBJ2-5	TGTGCCAGCACTCGGGCTTATCAAGAGACCCAGTACTTC	CASTRAYQETQYF
TRBV4-3	.	many	TRBJ1-6	TGCGCCAGCAGCCAAGAATTAGGAGAGTCACCCCTCCACTTT	CASSQELGESPLHF
TRBV5-5	TRBD2	.	TRBJ2-3	TGTGCCAGCAGCTTGGCGGTAGCGGGGGTGAGCACAGATACGCAGTATTTT	CASSLAVAGVSTDTQYF
TRBV9	.	.	TRBJ2-5	TGTGCCAGCAGCGTAGCTGGACGGTGGGGGCAAGAGACCCAGTACTTC	CASSVAGRWGQETQYF
TRBV7-2	.	few	TRBJ1-3	TGTGCCAGCAGCTTAGTGATTCGGGCTGCGGGAAACACCATATATTTT	CASSLVIRAAGNTIYF
TRBV5-1	TRBD2	.	TRBJ2-3	TGCGCCAGCAGCGGCGGACTAGCGGGGGTTACAGATACGCAGTATTTT	CASSGGLAGVTDTQYF
TRBV12-3/TRBV12-4	TRBD1	many	TRBJ1-1	TGTGCCAGCAGTCCCTCGACAGGGAGTAACACTGAAGCTTTCTTT	CASSPSTGSNTEAFF
TRBV27	.	few	TRBJ2-7	TGTGCCAGCAGTTCCCCGAAGCTAGCCTACGAGCAGTACTTC	CASSSPKLAYEQYF
TRBV3-1	TRBD2	many	TRBJ2-7	TGTGCCAGCAGCCAAGTTTCTAGCGGAATTGGTGAGCAGTACTTC	CASSQVSSGIGEQYF
TRBV6-1	TRBD1	few	TRBJ2-3	TGTGCCAGCACTCCCGGACAGGGGACTGACGGTACGCAGTATTTT	CASTPGQGTDGTQYF
TRBV29-1	TRBD2	many	TRBJ2-1	TGCAGCGTTTGGATTAGCGGGGGGTACAATGAGCAGTTCTTC	CSVWISGGYNEQFF
TRBV10-3	TRBD1	few	TRBJ2-7	TGTGCCATCAGTGGGGGTCCCGGGACAGGGGCCACCTCCTACGAGCAGTACTTC	CAISGGPGTGATSYEQYF
TRBV4-3	TRBD2	few	TRBJ2-3	TGCGCCAGCAGCCAAGTATTACCAGCGGGGACGAGCACAGATACGCAGTATTTT	CASSQVLPAGTSTDTQYF
TRBV5-1	TRBD1	few	TRBJ2-5	TGCGCCAGCAGAGCCGACAGGGGATTTGAAGAGACCCAGTACTTC	CASRADRGFEETQYF
TRBV5-1	.	few	TRBJ2-3	TGCGCCAGCAGCCGCGGTGGGAACGTGGCAGATACGCAGTATTTT	CASSRGGNVADTQYF
TRBV20-1	.	.	TRBJ2-3	TGCAGTGCTAGAGATTTGACAGGCAGAGATACGCAGTATTTT	CSARDLTGRDTQYF
TRBV12-3/TRBV12-4	TRBD2	few	TRBJ2-5	TGTGCCAGCAGACCTACTAGCGCCGGAGAGACCCAGTACTTC	CASRPTSAGETQYF
TRBV14	TRBD1	.	TRBJ2-1	TGTGCCAGCAGCCCAACTTCGGGACAGGGGGCATCGTTTCGGTTCTTC	CASSPTSGQGASFRFF
TRBV25-1	TRBD1	.	TRBJ2-7	TGTGCCAGCAGTGGACGCGTTTTTCGACAGGGTTGCTACGAGCAGTACTTC	CASSGRVFRQGCYEQYF